This T cell receptor (beta chain) is drawn from a study of cytomegalovirus exposure and HLA in healthy donors. The study's findings and limits: Researchers reported that a few CMV-associated chains were confirmed in vitro as CMV antigen-specific.

Regarding this clone: What it binds is not known.

The CDR3 extends over 13 amino acids. Germline loops: CDR1 SGDLS, CDR2 YYNGEE. Germline trimming cut 4 bases from V and 14 bases from J; bases unmatched to any gene: 10. Sequenced by immunoSEQ multiplex PCR; TCRdb stores in-frame clones only, minus some. Of some 170,000 clones listed, over 85% were seen once; the top ten hold around 4.4%. This TCR was sampled from a man aged 18 to 29 in good health and CMV-seropositive. This chain links TRBV9 with TRBJ2-1; 9 nucleotides agree with TRBD1. The sample comprised PBMCs. DNA for the CDR3: TGTGCCAGCAGCCCTGGGACAGGGTTTAAGGAGTTCTTC. Translating it yields CASSPGTGFKEFF.